This T cell receptor beta chain was recorded in a study of shared clonotypes between healthy human individuals. Looking at the study overall: With ages of 18 to 49, the donors were two women and a few men. CD4 naive and memory got three plates each, CD8 naive two, CD8 memory one. Study-wide results and caveats: Clonotypes that were shared across a handful of donors made up around 5% of naive CD4 clonotypes.

CDR1 and CDR2 (germline): MNHEY, SVGAGI. The ends lost 5 bases at V and 2 bases at J; junction bases unmatched: 5. This CDR3 is built from 14 residues. The investigators split CD4+ cells into a CD45RA+ naive subset and a CD45RA-negative memory subset. Worth noting for this clone: The antigen remains unidentified.

TCRdb's copy holds only in-frame clones and misses some; the assay was immunoSEQ multiplex PCR. The sample holds over a million clones, around 95% seen once. Material: naive CD4+ T cells sorted from blood. The subset was: CD45RA+ positively selected. This sequence was found in a man aged 25-45 years in good health. The chain combines TRBV6-5 with TRBJ2-5, with 7 bases identical to TRBD1. The CDR3 DNA sequence: TGTGCCAGCAGTGCCCGGGACAGACAAGAGACCCAGTACTTC. Translated, it gives CASSARDRQETQYF.